The 18 T cell receptor beta chains below come from one sample, sequenced in a study of T-cell reconstitution after alpha-beta-depleted transplantation in children. A library of TCRbeta sequences, prepared with unique molecular identifiers, was generated. TCRdb itself ran the PCR reads through MiXCR, one entry per CDR3 protein. The sample includes hundreds of thousands of distinct CDR3 sequences, about 10% of them seen just once. The sequences come from PBMCs from the stem cell graft donor, collected from the stem cell graft. The receptors shown here come from a human donor who donated a stem cell graft to a child with acute myeloid leukemia.

In this sample, this clonotype turned up a few times. The chain recombines TRBV29-1 with TRBJ2-7, with D possibly TRBD1 on 5 matching bases. The V and J ends lost 4 bases and 3 bases respectively, with 13 bases between them. Germline assignment: CDR1 SQVTM and CDR2 ANQGSEA. The CDR3 is made up of 13 amino acids. The CDR3 spells CSVGGGRGYEQYF. The CDR3 DNA reads TGCAGCGTTGGGGGCGGACGCGGCTACGAGCAGTACTTC.

V usage is TRBV7-2 and J usage is TRBJ2-7; D ambiguous. The CDR3 loop spans 14 amino acids. Germline CDR1 is SGHTA and CDR2 is FQGNSA. The V end was cut by 1 base, the J end by 3 bases, with 10 bases between. CDR3 sequence reads: CASSLGGRYYEQYF. DNA of the CDR3: TGTGCCAGCAGCTTAGGTGGCCGTTACTACGAGCAGTACTTC.

The V gene is TRBV29-1, the J gene TRBJ2-1; D uncertain. The CDR3 is 15 residues long. Trimming removed 4 bases from V and 6 bases from J, with 19 bases in between. Germline V gene sequence: CDR1 SQVTM, CDR2 ANQGSEA. The CDR3: CSVGPLLDQLNEQFF. In DNA, the CDR3 is TGCAGCGTTGGCCCCCTCCTGGACCAGCTCAATGAGCAGTTCTTC.

The V call is TRBV5-1, the J call TRBJ1-1; D is uncertain. The CDR3 has 15 residues. The V gene's germline CDR1 is SGHRS and CDR2 YFSETQ. V was pared by 5 bases and J by 3 bases, with 17 bases between. CDR3 coding DNA: TGCGCCAGCAGGGAGGACCTCGGTTGGGACACTGAAGCTTTCTTT. Translating it yields CASREDLGWDTEAFF.

The sample holds many counts of this clonotype. V is TRBV12-3 or TRBV12-4 and J is TRBJ1-5; the match to TRBD1 covers 10 bases. The V and J ends lost 6 bases and 3 bases, in that order; junction bases with no gene match: 5. The CDR3 extends over 15 amino acids. CDR3 sequence reads: CASRPGTGVNQPQHF. In DNA, the CDR3 is TGTGCCAGCAGACCCGGGACAGGGGTCAATCAGCCCCAGCATTTT.

This clonotype was seen more than once but under ten times. The V and J genes are TRBV7-2 and TRBJ2-2; D may match TRBD1 or TRBD2 (6 bases each). The CDR3 has 19 amino acids. Germline V gene data show CDR1 as SGHTA and CDR2 as FQGNSA. V lost 0 bases and J 5 bases, leaving 22 bases between the germline ends. CDR3 nucleotide sequence: TGTGCCAGCAGCTTAGCGAGACTAGTAGGGGGGTTTGGGACCGGGGAGCTGTTTTTT. It is translated as CASSLARLVGGFGTGELFF. Full variable domain (rest looked up from reference TRBV7-2 and TRBJ2-2): GAGVSQSPSNKVTEKGKDVELRCDPISGHTALYWYRQSLGQGLEFLIYFQGNSAPDKSGLPSDRFSAERTGGSVSTLTIQRTQQEDSAVYLCASSLARLVGGFGTGELFFGEGSRLTVL.

Ten or more counts support this clonotype. V is TRBV5-4 and J is TRBJ2-1; 10 bases align to TRBD2. This CDR3 comprises 20 residues. CDR1 SGHNT and CDR2 YYREEE come from the germline V gene (reference sequence). V trimming: 0 bases; J trimming: 0 bases; junction bases outside the gene matches: 12. The CDR3 reads CASSLVSGLAFIVSYNEQFF. CDR3 nucleotide sequence: TGTGCCAGCAGCTTGGTATCGGGACTAGCGTTTATTGTCTCCTACAATGAGCAGTTCTTC.

This rearrangement joins TRBV2 to TRBJ2-2; the match to TRBD2 covers 9 bases. The CDR3 length is 15 residues. The V gene's germline CDR1 is SNHLY and CDR2 FYNNEI. The trim removed 5 bases at V and 6 bases at J, leaving 7 bases unmatched. The CDR3 loop reads CASSPRTSDPGELFF. The CDR3 DNA reads TGTGCCAGCAGTCCCAGGACTAGCGATCCCGGGGAGCTGTTTTTT. Full variable domain (outside the CDR3, taken from reference TRBV2 and TRBJ2-2): EPEVTQTPSHQVTQMGQEVILRCVPISNHLYFYWYRQILGQKVEFLVSFYNNEISEKSEIFDDQFSVERPDGSNFTLKIRSTKLEDSAMYFCASSPRTSDPGELFFGEGSRLTVL.

This clonotype has only a few counts. This chain joins TRBV7-9 and TRBJ2-7; tentatively, D is TRBD1 or TRBD2 (5 bases each). The V end lost 8 bases, the J end lost 5 bases, and 13 bases lay between the germline ends. Germline values: CDR1 SEHNR, CDR2 FQNEAQ (reference sequence). This CDR3 has 12 residues. The CDR3 loop reads CASRAGANEQYF. The CDR3 nucleotides read TGTGCCAGCCGGGCCGGGGCCAACGAGCAGTACTTC.

This clonotype was observed many times. The genes are TRBV3-1 and TRBJ2-4, with 7 bases matching TRBD2. The CDR3 contains 12 residues. With 0 bases clipped from V and 15 bases from J, the junction kept 5 bases outside the gene matches. The V gene's germline CDR1 is LGHDT and CDR2 YNNKEL (reference sequence). This CDR3 reads CASSQDTGGVYF. The CDR3 coding sequence is TGTGCCAGCAGCCAAGATACGGGAGGCGTGTACTTC.

This clonotype was seen a few times. J is TRBJ2-2 and V is TRBV12-3 or TRBV12-4; 7 bases map to TRBD2. The CDR3 is 14 residues long. With V trimmed by 6 bases and J by 4 bases, 5 bases remained unmatched. DNA of the CDR3: TGTGCCAGCAGCCCACTAGCGCGCACCGGGGAGCTGTTTTTT. Translating gives CASSPLARTGELFF.

This clonotype turned up a few times. This chain joins TRBV12-3 or TRBV12-4 and TRBJ1-2; D unresolved. V lost 6 bases to trimming and J lost 6 bases, with 14 bases between them. The CDR3 runs to 13 residues. CDR3 bases: TGTGCCAGCAGCCCTGGGCAGGAGGATGGCTACACCTTC. This translates into CASSPGQEDGYTF.

In this sample, this clonotype turned up a few times. The chain recombines TRBV7-8 with TRBJ1-5; D might be TRBD1 (5 bases). V was cut by 6 bases and J by 2 bases, with 14 bases left in between. The germline V gene encodes CDR1 SGHVS and CDR2 FQNEAQ. The CDR3 extends over 15 amino acids. The DNA for the CDR3 is TGTGCCAGCAGTCCCAGGACGGGGGGCAATCAGCCCCAGCATTTT. Translating gives CASSPRTGGNQPQHF.

This clonotype has only a few counts. J is TRBJ2-2 and V is TRBV9; 10 nucleotides match TRBD2. This CDR3 has 16 residues. The J segment lost 2 bases and the V segment lost 3 bases, leaving 4 bases of the junction unmatched. Germline V lookup: CDR1 SGDLS, CDR2 YYNGEE. The CDR3, as DNA: TGTGCCAGCAGCGCAACTAGCGGGGCCAACACCGGGGAGCTGTTTTTT. This sequence encodes CASSATSGANTGELFF.

Many counts were recorded for this clonotype. This rearrangement joins TRBV7-8 to TRBJ2-1; TRBD2 matches at 13 bases. V lost 3 bases and J lost 7; bases outside the gene matches: 9. Germline V gene sequence: CDR1 SGHVS, CDR2 FQNEAQ. The CDR3 length is 17 residues. DNA for the CDR3: TGTGCCAGCAGCTTGGAGACTAGCGGGAGGCAGTTGAATGAGCAGTTCTTC. Amino acids: CASSLETSGRQLNEQFF.

This clonotype was recorded a few times. The chain uses TRBV29-1 and TRBJ1-2; 9 bases are shared with TRBD1. CDR3 length: 14 residues. Germline V lookup: CDR1 SQVTM, CDR2 ANQGSEA. J gave up 6 bases and V 7 bases, and 12 bases lay outside the gene matches. Here the CDR3 DNA reads TGCAGCGGTCGCACAGGGGGCAATAGGGATGGCTACACCTTC. Translated: CSGRTGGNRDGYTF.

The rearrangement links TRBV12-3 or TRBV12-4 to TRBJ2-3; 9 bases align to TRBD2. CDR3 size: 16 residues. V shed 6 bases and J 2 bases; nucleotides not matched to a gene: 9. This CDR3 is CASRAAGGPVTDTQYF. CDR3 sequence (DNA): TGTGCCAGCAGGGCCGCGGGAGGGCCTGTCACAGATACGCAGTATTTT.

This clonotype turned up a few times. In DNA, the CDR3 is TGCGCCAGCAGATCTAGCTTGCAAGAGACCCAGTACTTC. Amino acid sequence: CASRSSLQETQYF. This rearrangement joins TRBV5-1 to TRBJ2-5, with a weak D call TRBD2 (5 bases). Germline V lookup: CDR1 SGHRS, CDR2 YFSETQ. This CDR3 comprises 13 residues. Trimming left V 5 bases short and J 2 bases short, with 10 bases between.